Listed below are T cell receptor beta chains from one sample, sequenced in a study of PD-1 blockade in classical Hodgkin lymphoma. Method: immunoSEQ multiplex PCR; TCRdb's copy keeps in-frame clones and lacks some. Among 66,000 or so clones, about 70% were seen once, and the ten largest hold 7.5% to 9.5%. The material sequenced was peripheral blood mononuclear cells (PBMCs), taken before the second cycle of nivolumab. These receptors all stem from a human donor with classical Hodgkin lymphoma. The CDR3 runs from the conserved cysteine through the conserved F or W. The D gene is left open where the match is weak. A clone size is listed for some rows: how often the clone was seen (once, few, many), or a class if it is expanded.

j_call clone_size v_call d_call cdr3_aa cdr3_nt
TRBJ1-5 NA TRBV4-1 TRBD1 CASSQEAGGQPQHF TGCGCCAGCAGCCAAGAGGCAGGGGGTCAGCCCCAGCATTTT
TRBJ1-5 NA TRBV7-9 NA CASSRGEANQPQHF TGTGCCAGCAGCCGGGGAGAGGCTAATCAGCCCCAGCATTTT
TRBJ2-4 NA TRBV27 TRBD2 CASSLRRGLAGDEYIQYF TGTGCCAGCAGTTTAAGGAGGGGGCTAGCGGGAGACGAGTACATTCAGTACTTC
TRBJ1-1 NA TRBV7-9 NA CASSLDPGPENTEAFF TGTGCCAGCAGCTTAGACCCGGGACCGGAGAACACTGAAGCTTTCTTT
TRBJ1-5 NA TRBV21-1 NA CASSKFPTYHPNQPQHF TGTGCCAGCAGCAAATTTCCGACCTACCACCCTAATCAGCCCCAGCATTTT
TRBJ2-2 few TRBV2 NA CASTLSTGELFF TGTGCCAGCACCCTTAGTACCGGGGAGCTGTTTTTT
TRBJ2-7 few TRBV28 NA CASSTYAGAWEQYF TGTGCCAGCAGCACCTACGCGGGGGCCTGGGAGCAGTACTTC
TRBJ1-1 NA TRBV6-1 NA CASSEPLEREAFF TGTGCCAGCAGTGAACCGTTGGAGAGAGAAGCTTTCTTT
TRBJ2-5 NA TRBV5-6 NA CASSWSIGETQYF TGTGCCAGCAGCTGGAGTATCGGGGAGACCCAGTACTTC
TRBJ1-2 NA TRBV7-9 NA CASSFDRGGYTF TGTGCCAGCAGCTTCGACCGCGGGGGCTACACCTTC
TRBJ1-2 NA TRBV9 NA CASSGQGNYGYTF TGTGCCAGCAGCGGGCAGGGAAACTATGGCTACACCTTC
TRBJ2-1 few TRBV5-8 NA CASSPEYNEQFF TGTGCCAGCAGTCCCGAATACAATGAGCAGTTCTTC
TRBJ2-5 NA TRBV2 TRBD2 CASGTGTSGARETQYF TGTGCCAGCGGTACTGGGACTAGCGGGGCGCGAGAGACCCAGTACTTC
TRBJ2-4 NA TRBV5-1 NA CASTDQGLAKNIQYF TGCGCCAGCACAGACCAGGGGCTAGCCAAAAACATTCAGTACTTC
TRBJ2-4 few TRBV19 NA CASSIVQPHIQYF TGTGCCAGTAGTATAGTTCAGCCCCACATTCAGTACTTC
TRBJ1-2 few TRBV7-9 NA CASSLAGGLPLGYTF TGTGCCAGCAGCTTAGCGGGGGGGCTGCCGCTGGGCTACACCTTC
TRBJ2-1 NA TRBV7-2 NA CASHVPPTKQFF TGTGCCAGCCATGTACCCCCGACGAAGCAGTTCTTC
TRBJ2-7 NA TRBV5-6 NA CASSDLGGVGGDEQYF TGTGCCAGCAGCGACTTGGGAGGCGTTGGAGGTGACGAGCAGTACTTC
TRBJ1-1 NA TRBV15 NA CATSRDGQLNTEAFF TGTGCCACCAGCAGAGATGGCCAGTTGAACACTGAAGCTTTCTTT
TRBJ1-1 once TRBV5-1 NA CASSLEQGSAEAFF TGCGCCAGCAGCTTGGAACAGGGAAGTGCTGAAGCTTTCTTT
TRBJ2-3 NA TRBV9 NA CASSVVTTDTQYF TGTGCCAGCAGCGTAGTGACAACTGATACGCAGTATTTT
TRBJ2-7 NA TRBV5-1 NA CASSLVGGAPSYEQYF TGCGCCAGCAGCTTGGTAGGCGGGGCCCCCTCCTACGAGCAGTACTTC
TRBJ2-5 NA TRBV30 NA CAWSDRGRETQYF TGTGCCTGGAGTGACCGCGGTAGGGAGACCCAGTACTTC
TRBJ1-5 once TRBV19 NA CASSIVTGDQPQHF TGTGCCAGTAGTATAGTCACGGGGGATCAGCCCCAGCATTTT
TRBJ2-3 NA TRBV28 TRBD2 CASTLGELAGGPDTQYF TGTGCCAGCACCCTGGGGGAGCTAGCGGGGGGGCCAGATACGCAGTATTTT
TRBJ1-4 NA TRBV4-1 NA CASSQEGLEKLFF TGCGCCAGCAGCCAGGAGGGATTGGAAAAACTGTTTTTT
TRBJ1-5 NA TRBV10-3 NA CAISREGSQPQHF TGTGCCATCAGTCGGGAGGGGAGTCAGCCCCAGCATTTT
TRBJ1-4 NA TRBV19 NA CASSFLGGGREKLFF TGTGCCAGTTCTTTCTTAGGGGGAGGAAGGGAAAAACTGTTTTTT
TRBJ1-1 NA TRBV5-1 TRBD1 CASSLGGTGMNTEAFF TGCGCCAGCAGCTTGGGGGGGACAGGAATGAACACTGAAGCTTTCTTT
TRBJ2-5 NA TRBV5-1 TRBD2 CATAGGPGETQYF TGCGCGACCGCGGGAGGGCCAGGGGAGACCCAGTACTTC
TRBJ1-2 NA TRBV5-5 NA CASSPRESSGYGYTF TGTGCCAGCAGCCCCCGGGAGTCGTCCGGCTATGGCTACACCTTC
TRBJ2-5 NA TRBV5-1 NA CASRLGPLQETQYF TGCGCCAGCAGATTGGGCCCCCTACAAGAGACCCAGTACTTC
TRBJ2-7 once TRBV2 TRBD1 CASSETGPGHEQYF TGTGCCAGCAGCGAGACAGGGCCCGGCCACGAGCAGTACTTC
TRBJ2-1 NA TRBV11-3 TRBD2 CASSPRTSGDYNEQFF TGTGCCAGCAGCCCGAGGACTAGCGGGGATTACAATGAGCAGTTCTTC
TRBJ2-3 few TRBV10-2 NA CASSGTLAGTDTQYF TGCGCCAGCAGTGGGACGTTAGCGGGCACAGATACGCAGTATTTT
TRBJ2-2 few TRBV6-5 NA CASSLGSTGELFF TGTGCCAGCTCCCTGGGTTCAACCGGGGAGCTGTTTTTT
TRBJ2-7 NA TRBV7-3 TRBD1 CASSSGQVSYEQYF TGTGCCAGCAGCTCGGGACAGGTATCCTACGAGCAGTACTTC
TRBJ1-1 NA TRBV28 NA CASTPWGEMNTEAFF TGTGCCAGCACCCCTTGGGGCGAGATGAACACTGAAGCTTTCTTT
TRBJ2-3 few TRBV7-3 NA CASSLTGGWSDTQYF TGTGCCAGCAGCCTAACGGGTGGGTGGTCAGATACGCAGTATTTT
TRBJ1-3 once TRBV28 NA CASSTTGNTIYF TGTGCCAGCAGCACAACTGGAAACACCATATATTTT